Listed below are T cell receptor beta chains from one sample, sequenced in a study of T cells in Graves' hyperthyroidism and ophthalmopathy. TCRdb called the multiplex PCR reads again in MiXCR, with one record for every CDR3 protein. The sample lists 370,000 or so distinct CDR3 sequences; around an eighth were seen once. The sequenced material came from blood. The source is a man in his thirties or forties with Graves' hyperthyroidism that later progressed to Graves' ophthalmopathy. Both conserved end residues are part of each CDR3. Each record gives: J gene, V gene, D gene, clone size, CDR3 protein, CDR3 DNA. D genes are given only for firm matches. The size of a clone is reported for some rows only, either as once, few or many, or as a class for expanded clones.

j_call: TRBJ1-5
v_call: TRBV18
d_call: TRBD1
clone_size: many
cdr3_aa: CASSPTGGEQPQHF
cdr3_nt: TGTGCCAGCTCACCAACAGGGGGGGAACAGCCCCAGCATTTT

j_call: TRBJ1-1
v_call: TRBV5-8
d_call: NA
clone_size: few
cdr3_aa: CASSLTGIGEAFF
cdr3_nt: TGTGCCAGCAGCTTGACCGGAATCGGTGAAGCTTTCTTT

j_call: TRBJ1-3
v_call: TRBV10-3
d_call: NA
clone_size: NA
cdr3_aa: CAISDPAGISGNTIYF
cdr3_nt: TGTGCCATCAGTGACCCTGCGGGAATCTCTGGAAACACCATATATTTT

j_call: TRBJ2-5
v_call: TRBV11-3
d_call: NA
clone_size: many
cdr3_aa: CASSLGLGEKTQYF
cdr3_nt: TGTGCCAGCAGCTTAGGTCTGGGAGAAAAGACCCAGTACTTC

j_call: TRBJ2-7
v_call: TRBV28
d_call: TRBD2
clone_size: NA
cdr3_aa: CASSLSGGAGYEQYF
cdr3_nt: TGTGCCAGCAGCTTAAGCGGGGGGGCCGGATACGAGCAGTACTTC

j_call: TRBJ1-1
v_call: TRBV7-9
d_call: NA
clone_size: many
cdr3_aa: CASSLEGLGTEAFF
cdr3_nt: TGTGCCAGCAGCTTAGAAGGGTTAGGTACTGAAGCTTTCTTT

j_call: TRBJ1-4
v_call: TRBV20-1
d_call: NA
clone_size: many
cdr3_aa: CSARARDEKLFF
cdr3_nt: TGCAGTGCTAGAGCCAGGGATGAAAAACTGTTTTTT

j_call: TRBJ1-5
v_call: TRBV20-1
d_call: NA
clone_size: few
cdr3_aa: CSARGTPSNQPQHF
cdr3_nt: TGCAGTGCTAGAGGGACACCAAGCAATCAGCCCCAGCATTTT

j_call: TRBJ2-3
v_call: TRBV9
d_call: NA
clone_size: NA
cdr3_aa: CASSSLYGALDTQYF
cdr3_nt: TGTGCCAGCAGCTCTTTGTATGGGGCCTTAGATACGCAGTATTTT

j_call: TRBJ2-1
v_call: TRBV4-1
d_call: TRBD1
clone_size: NA
cdr3_aa: CASSHGTGGRLEQFF
cdr3_nt: TGCGCCAGCAGCCACGGGACAGGGGGTCGCCTGGAGCAGTTCTTC

j_call: TRBJ1-2
v_call: TRBV6-6
d_call: NA
clone_size: many
cdr3_aa: CASSYSDRGYGYTF
cdr3_nt: TGTGCCAGCAGTTACTCGGACCGAGGATATGGCTACACCTTC

j_call: TRBJ2-1
v_call: TRBV12-3/TRBV12-4
d_call: TRBD2
clone_size: NA
cdr3_aa: CASSFGGAGRSNEQFF
cdr3_nt: TGTGCCAGCAGTTTCGGGGGGGCGGGGCGGAGCAATGAGCAGTTCTTC

j_call: TRBJ1-5
v_call: TRBV12-3/TRBV12-4
d_call: NA
clone_size: many
cdr3_aa: CASSLRGTLSNQPQHF
cdr3_nt: TGTGCCAGCAGTTTGCGCGGGACACTTAGCAATCAGCCCCAGCATTTT

j_call: TRBJ2-7
v_call: TRBV30
d_call: NA
clone_size: many
cdr3_aa: CAWSVGQYYEQYF
cdr3_nt: TGTGCCTGGAGCGTTGGACAGTACTACGAGCAGTACTTC

j_call: TRBJ2-3
v_call: TRBV19
d_call: TRBD2
clone_size: NA
cdr3_aa: CASTAGVTDTQYF
cdr3_nt: TGTGCCAGTACTGCGGGGGTGACAGATACGCAGTATTTT

j_call: TRBJ1-2
v_call: TRBV9
d_call: TRBD1
clone_size: many
cdr3_aa: CASSGDRGGYGYTF
cdr3_nt: TGTGCCAGCAGCGGGGACAGGGGCGGCTATGGCTACACCTTC

j_call: TRBJ2-7
v_call: TRBV20-1
d_call: NA
clone_size: many
cdr3_aa: CSAREFGDYEQYF
cdr3_nt: TGCAGTGCTAGAGAATTCGGGGACTACGAGCAGTACTTC

j_call: TRBJ2-7
v_call: TRBV7-8
d_call: TRBD2
clone_size: many
cdr3_aa: CASSLEAGGLLNYEQYF
cdr3_nt: TGTGCCAGCAGCTTAGAGGCGGGGGGGCTTCTTAACTACGAGCAGTACTTC

j_call: TRBJ1-2
v_call: TRBV12-3/TRBV12-4
d_call: TRBD1
clone_size: many
cdr3_aa: CASSTGQGVYGYTF
cdr3_nt: TGTGCCAGCAGCACTGGACAGGGAGTCTATGGCTACACCTTC

j_call: TRBJ1-2
v_call: TRBV14
d_call: NA
clone_size: NA
cdr3_aa: CASSQATGAVYGYTF
cdr3_nt: TGTGCCAGCAGCCAAGCCACGGGGGCGGTCTATGGCTACACCTTC

j_call: TRBJ1-4
v_call: TRBV28
d_call: TRBD1
clone_size: many
cdr3_aa: CASSFFSEGAEKLFF
cdr3_nt: TGTGCCAGCAGTTTTTTCAGTGAGGGGGCGGAAAAACTGTTTTTT

j_call: TRBJ1-1
v_call: TRBV29-1
d_call: TRBD1
clone_size: many
cdr3_aa: CSVAQGAFLFGTEAFF
cdr3_nt: TGCAGCGTTGCACAGGGGGCTTTCCTGTTTGGCACTGAAGCTTTCTTT

j_call: TRBJ2-5
v_call: TRBV20-1
d_call: TRBD2
clone_size: NA
cdr3_aa: CSARDRASGGVAQYF
cdr3_nt: TGCAGTGCTAGAGATCGGGCTAGCGGGGGGGTGGCCCAGTACTTC

j_call: TRBJ2-1
v_call: TRBV19
d_call: NA
clone_size: NA
cdr3_aa: CASSIVRDNEQFF
cdr3_nt: TGTGCCAGTAGTATCGTAAGGGACAATGAGCAGTTCTTC

j_call: TRBJ2-3
v_call: TRBV2
d_call: NA
clone_size: many
cdr3_aa: CASRDDRKDTQYF
cdr3_nt: TGTGCCAGCAGGGATGACAGGAAAGATACGCAGTATTTT

j_call: TRBJ1-3
v_call: TRBV7-8
d_call: TRBD1
clone_size: few
cdr3_aa: CASSLRTGVGNTIYF
cdr3_nt: TGTGCCAGCAGCTTAAGGACAGGGGTTGGAAACACCATATATTTT

j_call: TRBJ1-2
v_call: TRBV20-1
d_call: TRBD1
clone_size: many
cdr3_aa: CSRTGRTF
cdr3_nt: TGCAGTAGGACAGGACGCACCTTC

j_call: TRBJ1-4
v_call: TRBV6-1
d_call: TRBD1
clone_size: few
cdr3_aa: CASSQDREKLFF
cdr3_nt: TGTGCCAGCAGTCAGGACAGGGAAAAACTGTTTTTT

j_call: TRBJ1-1
v_call: TRBV27
d_call: NA
clone_size: many
cdr3_aa: CASSSRRGNTEAFF
cdr3_nt: TGTGCCAGCAGTTCTCGACGGGGGAACACTGAAGCTTTCTTT

j_call: TRBJ2-3
v_call: TRBV12-3/TRBV12-4
d_call: TRBD2
clone_size: many
cdr3_aa: CASSLGGTRDTQYF
cdr3_nt: TGTGCCAGCAGTTTGGGAGGGACCCGAGATACGCAGTATTTT

j_call: TRBJ1-3
v_call: TRBV29-1
d_call: NA
clone_size: few
cdr3_aa: CSVGRGNTIYF
cdr3_nt: TGCAGCGTTGGTCGGGGAAACACCATATATTTT

j_call: TRBJ1-2
v_call: TRBV2
d_call: NA
clone_size: many
cdr3_aa: CASSHSRWGGLGYTF
cdr3_nt: TGTGCCAGCAGCCATAGTCGATGGGGGGGACTTGGCTACACCTTC

j_call: TRBJ1-1
v_call: TRBV11-3
d_call: NA
clone_size: many
cdr3_aa: CASSLGEGRGEAFF
cdr3_nt: TGTGCCAGCAGCTTAGGAGAAGGTAGAGGGGAAGCTTTCTTT

j_call: TRBJ1-5
v_call: TRBV20-1
d_call: NA
clone_size: many
cdr3_aa: CSASNPSNQPQHF
cdr3_nt: TGCAGTGCTAGTAACCCTAGCAATCAGCCCCAGCATTTT

j_call: TRBJ2-7
v_call: TRBV2
d_call: TRBD1
clone_size: many
cdr3_aa: CASEVGQTYEQYF
cdr3_nt: TGTGCCAGCGAGGTGGGACAGACCTACGAGCAGTACTTC

j_call: TRBJ1-5
v_call: TRBV28
d_call: TRBD1
clone_size: many
cdr3_aa: CASSLRQGANQPQHF
cdr3_nt: TGTGCCAGCAGTTTACGGCAGGGGGCCAATCAGCCCCAGCATTTT

j_call: TRBJ1-1
v_call: TRBV5-1
d_call: NA
clone_size: many
cdr3_aa: CASSLEVGRTEAFF
cdr3_nt: TGCGCCAGCAGCTTGGAGGTGGGACGCACTGAAGCTTTCTTT

j_call: TRBJ2-3
v_call: TRBV5-1
d_call: TRBD2
clone_size: many
cdr3_aa: CASSLTSVRDTQYF
cdr3_nt: TGCGCCAGCAGCTTGACTAGCGTCCGAGATACGCAGTATTTT

j_call: TRBJ1-5
v_call: TRBV5-8
d_call: NA
clone_size: NA
cdr3_aa: CASSTGVNSNQPQHF
cdr3_nt: TGTGCCAGCAGCACGGGAGTAAATAGCAATCAGCCCCAGCATTTT

j_call: TRBJ1-2
v_call: TRBV4-1
d_call: TRBD1
clone_size: few
cdr3_aa: CASSPGQGFYGYTF
cdr3_nt: TGCGCCAGCAGCCCCGGACAGGGGTTCTATGGCTACACCTTC

j_call: TRBJ2-7
v_call: TRBV29-1
d_call: NA
clone_size: NA
cdr3_aa: CSVVGISASYEQYF
cdr3_nt: TGCAGCGTTGTCGGGATATCAGCCTCCTACGAGCAGTACTTC

j_call: TRBJ2-3
v_call: TRBV7-3
d_call: NA
clone_size: few
cdr3_aa: CASSLTGADTQYF
cdr3_nt: TGTGCCAGCAGCTTAACAGGTGCAGATACGCAGTATTTT

j_call: TRBJ1-1
v_call: TRBV5-1
d_call: NA
clone_size: few
cdr3_aa: CASSGGSKNTEAFF
cdr3_nt: TGCGCCAGCAGCGGGGGCTCTAAAAACACTGAAGCTTTCTTT

j_call: TRBJ1-1
v_call: TRBV5-4
d_call: NA
clone_size: NA
cdr3_aa: CASSLTSMNTEAFF
cdr3_nt: TGTGCCAGCAGCTTGACAAGTATGAACACTGAAGCTTTCTTT

j_call: TRBJ1-1
v_call: TRBV12-3/TRBV12-4
d_call: TRBD1
clone_size: many
cdr3_aa: CASRSRGQITEAFF
cdr3_nt: TGTGCCAGCAGGTCAAGGGGGCAAATCACTGAAGCTTTCTTT

j_call: TRBJ2-5
v_call: TRBV7-2
d_call: TRBD2
clone_size: few
cdr3_aa: CASSSLRTSGGAKTQYF
cdr3_nt: TGTGCCAGCAGCTCGCTGCGGACTAGCGGGGGGGCGAAGACCCAGTACTTC

j_call: TRBJ1-5
v_call: TRBV4-1
d_call: NA
clone_size: few
cdr3_aa: CASSQGLREQPQHF
cdr3_nt: TGCGCCAGCAGCCAAGGTCTCCGAGAGCAGCCCCAGCATTTT

j_call: TRBJ1-1
v_call: TRBV6-1
d_call: NA
clone_size: few
cdr3_aa: CASSEGGSSPEAFF
cdr3_nt: TGTGCCAGCAGTGAGGGCGGAAGCAGTCCTGAAGCTTTCTTT

j_call: TRBJ1-1
v_call: TRBV11-2
d_call: NA
clone_size: once
cdr3_aa: CASSLDLADTGAFF
cdr3_nt: TGTGCCAGCAGCTTAGATCTTGCGGACACTGGAGCTTTCTTT

j_call: TRBJ1-5
v_call: TRBV28
d_call: TRBD1
clone_size: many
cdr3_aa: CASRLTGTYSNQPQHF
cdr3_nt: TGTGCCAGCAGGTTGACAGGGACTTATAGCAATCAGCCCCAGCATTTT

j_call: TRBJ2-2
v_call: TRBV5-1
d_call: NA
clone_size: few
cdr3_aa: CASISGGTNTGELFF
cdr3_nt: TGCGCCAGCATATCAGGGGGGACGAACACCGGGGAGCTGTTTTTT

j_call: TRBJ1-1
v_call: TRBV5-1
d_call: TRBD1
clone_size: many
cdr3_aa: CASSLGTGGSEAFF
cdr3_nt: TGCGCCAGCAGCCTAGGGACAGGGGGCTCTGAAGCTTTCTTT

j_call: TRBJ2-5
v_call: TRBV28
d_call: NA
clone_size: few
cdr3_aa: CASTAEVLKTQYF
cdr3_nt: TGTGCCAGCACCGCTGAGGTATTAAAGACCCAGTACTTC

j_call: TRBJ2-7
v_call: TRBV4-1
d_call: TRBD1
clone_size: NA
cdr3_aa: CASSQEATGGFEQYF
cdr3_nt: TGCGCCAGCAGCCAAGAGGCGACAGGGGGTTTCGAGCAGTACTTC

j_call: TRBJ2-1
v_call: TRBV12-3/TRBV12-4
d_call: TRBD2
clone_size: many
cdr3_aa: CASSLPKRGVDNEQFF
cdr3_nt: TGTGCCAGCAGTTTACCAAAGCGGGGGGTTGACAATGAGCAGTTCTTC

j_call: TRBJ1-5
v_call: TRBV28
d_call: NA
clone_size: few
cdr3_aa: CASRGAGHNQPQHF
cdr3_nt: TGTGCCAGCAGGGGGGCAGGGCACAATCAGCCCCAGCATTTT

j_call: TRBJ2-3
v_call: TRBV3-1
d_call: TRBD2
clone_size: NA
cdr3_aa: CASSGLAGGSGTDTQYF
cdr3_nt: TGTGCCAGCAGCGGACTAGCGGGGGGCTCAGGCACAGATACGCAGTATTTT